These 32 T cell receptor beta chains were sequenced from one sample in a study of T cells in Graves' hyperthyroidism and ophthalmopathy. It was RNA transcripts that yielded the amplified TCR beta CDR3 regions. With the HTBI primer set, the TCR CDR3 went through a first round of RT-PCR. TCRdb independently ran MiXCR on the multiplex PCR reads; one entry per CDR3 protein. This table holds around 660,000 distinct CDR3 sequences, about 45% found once. Input material: peripheral blood or thyroid tissue (not recorded which). These receptors were collected from an adult man with Graves' disease, either hyperthyroidism or ophthalmopathy (not recorded which).

This clonotype appeared many times. The J gene is TRBJ1-6, the V gene TRBV12-3 or TRBV12-4; no definite D call. V was trimmed by 5 bases and J by 7 bases, leaving 15 bases between them. The CDR3 is 15 amino acids. CDR3: CASSISGRGNSPLHF. In DNA form, the CDR3 reads TGTGCCAGCAGTATCTCCGGGCGGGGAAATTCACCCCTCCACTTT.

This clonotype was counted a few times. The chain is built from TRBV20-1 and TRBJ2-5, with a tentative D call TRBD2 (6 bases). V lost 0 bases and J 9 bases, leaving 17 bases between the germline ends. The CDR3 consists of 14 residues. The germline CDR1 and CDR2 sequences are DFQATT and SNEGSKA (reference sequence). The CDR3 reads CSARDGGPVGPQYF. DNA for the CDR3: TGCAGTGCTAGAGATGGAGGGCCGGTTGGACCCCAGTACTTC.

This chain connects TRBV20-1 to TRBJ2-7; possible D gene TRBD2, 6 bases. Trimming took off 0 bases at V and 2 bases at J, with 14 bases between the two ends. The germline V gene has CDR1 DFQATT and CDR2 SNEGSKA (reference sequence). The CDR3 consists of 15 residues. The CDR3 protein is CSARESRDLPYEQYF. DNA of the CDR3: TGCAGTGCTAGAGAGTCAAGGGACTTACCCTACGAGCAGTACTTC.

This chain uses TRBV29-1 with TRBJ2-5; D gene ambiguous. This CDR3 has 13 residues. Germline CDR1 is SQVTM and CDR2 is ANQGSEA. The V and J ends lost 6 bases and 0 bases respectively, with 11 bases between them. The CDR3 here is CSVRGVDQETQYF. The CDR3, as DNA: TGCAGCGTGCGAGGAGTTGACCAAGAGACCCAGTACTTC.

The chain employs TRBV20-1 and TRBJ2-7, with 8 positions matching TRBD1. The ends lost 5 bases at V and 7 bases at J; junction bases unmatched: 7. CDR3 size: 12 residues. Germline V CDR1 and CDR2: DFQATT, SNEGSKA (reference sequence). CDR3 bases: TGCAGTGCTCCGGACAGGGCCTGGGAGCAGTACTTC. Translated, it gives CSAPDRAWEQYF.

In this sample, this clonotype turned up a few times. The genes are TRBV7-2 and TRBJ2-5; TRBD1 agrees at 8 bases. This CDR3 comprises 17 residues. After removal of 5 bases from V and 4 bases from J, the junction contained 15 bases not matched to a gene. The germline CDR1 and CDR2 sequences are SGHTA and FQGNSA. CDR3 coding DNA: TGTGCCAGCAGCGATTTGGACAGGGAGATTGCGGGAGAGACCCAGTACTTC. Residues: CASSDLDREIAGETQYF.

The chain employs TRBV20-1 and TRBJ1-3, with 8 bases fitting TRBD1. CDR1 is DFQATT and CDR2 is SNEGSKA in the germline V gene (reference sequence). There are 16 residues in the CDR3. V lost 2 bases and J lost 2; bases outside the gene matches: 8. CDR3 region: CSARPGGAAAGNTIYF. DNA of the CDR3: TGCAGTGCTAGACCAGGGGGCGCAGCGGCTGGAAACACCATATATTTT.

With respect to this clonotype: The junction shows a germline mismatch at one end, possibly a read error. V is TRBV10-3 and J is TRBJ1-1, with 10 bases that match TRBD1. Per the germline V gene, CDR1 is ENHRY and CDR2 is SYGVKD. The CDR3 consists of 15 residues. In DNA form, the CDR3 reads TGTGCCAGCAGTGACTCCGGGACAGGGGCCACTGAAGCTTTCTTT. Translation gives CASSDSGTGATEAFF.

This chain joins TRBV7-9 and TRBJ2-2; perhaps D is TRBD1 or TRBD2 (7 bases each). Trimming left V 6 bases short and J 7 bases short, with 18 bases between. This CDR3 has 15 residues. Germline V gene lookup returns CDR1 SEHNR and CDR2 FQNEAQ (reference sequence). This CDR3 is CASRPTGRGNGELFF. The CDR3 DNA reads as TGTGCCAGCAGACCGACAGGGAGGGGTAACGGGGAGCTGTTTTTT.

This clonotype was counted only a few times. One junction end does not reproduce the germline sequence, and a read error may be involved. The V and J genes are TRBV5-1 and TRBJ1-2, with D perhaps matching TRBD1 (5 bases). This CDR3 contains 16 residues. Germline-derived CDR1 and CDR2 are SGHRS and YFSETQ. Here the CDR3 reads CASSLLAGRSWDGYTF. The CDR3 DNA sequence: TGTGCCAGCAGCTTATTGGCAGGGAGAAGTTGGGATGGCTACACCTTC.

This rearrangement joins TRBV7-9 to TRBJ2-3; D not certain. Trimming left V 5 bases short and J 1 base short, with 16 bases between. The germline gives CDR1 SEHNR, CDR2 FQNEAQ (reference sequence). The CDR3 length is 16 residues. The CDR3 nucleotides are TGTGCCAGCAGCAACCGGGCCCTACTTGGCACAGATACGCAGTATTTT. It encodes CASSNRALLGTDTQYF.

The chain uses TRBV7-9 and TRBJ1-4; D possibly corresponds to TRBD1 (6 bases). Trimming took 5 bases from V and 8 from J, leaving 21 bases between them. There are 16 residues in the CDR3. CDR1 is SEHNR, CDR2 FQNEAQ, per germline (reference sequence). The CDR3 loop is CASSLQLGGSREKLFF. The CDR3 DNA is TGTGCCAGCAGCCTCCAGTTAGGGGGATCGCGGGAAAAACTGTTTTTT.

This clonotype was recorded many times. This sequence joins TRBV9 and TRBJ1-5; tentative D call: TRBD1 (5 bases). CDR3 length equals 15 residues. Germline V gene data show CDR1 as SGDLS and CDR2 as YYNGEE. The ends were cut back, 0 bases at V and 7 bases at J, with 14 bases in the middle. The CDR3 sequence is CASSVDGRERQPQHF. CDR3 DNA: TGTGCCAGCAGCGTAGACGGCAGGGAGCGCCAGCCCCAGCATTTT.

This clonotype was counted a few times. V gene TRBV6-1 combines with J gene TRBJ2-7; either TRBD1 or TRBD2 may fit D (5 bases each). CDR3 length equals 15 residues. V lost 4 bases and J lost 0, with 13 bases in between. The germline gives CDR1 MNHNS, CDR2 SASEGT. Here the CDR3 reads CASSVTGTDSYEQYF. CDR3 nucleotide sequence: TGTGCCAGCAGTGTTACCGGGACGGACTCCTACGAGCAGTACTTC.

The gene calls are TRBV6-8 and TRBJ2-5, with 8 bases that match TRBD1. The germline V gene encodes CDR1 MNHGY and CDR2 SAAAGT. The V gene end was trimmed by 6 bases and the J gene end by 5 bases; junction bases not matched to a gene: 17. The CDR3 contains 17 residues. The CDR3, as DNA: TGTGCCAGCAGGCCGAAGTCCGGCAGGGGGCCCGGGGAGACCCAGTACTTC. Amino acid sequence: CASRPKSGRGPGETQYF.

The gene calls are TRBV9 and TRBJ2-5; D is ambiguous. This CDR3 is built from 13 residues. The germline V gene has CDR1 SGDLS and CDR2 YYNGEE. V was shortened by 4 bases and J by 3 bases, with 10 bases between the two germline ends. This CDR3 reads CASSLEYEETQYF. CDR3 bases: TGTGCCAGCAGCTTGGAATATGAAGAGACCCAGTACTTC.

The J gene is TRBJ1-6, the V gene TRBV11-3; 7 bases match TRBD1. V was pared by 5 bases and J by 7 bases, with 5 bases of the junction left unmatched. The germline V gene encodes CDR1 SGHNT and CDR2 YENEEA. This CDR3 contains 14 residues. CDR3 coding DNA: TGTGCCAGCAGCCCCCAGGGACAGAATTCACCCCTCCACTTT. Translating gives CASSPQGQNSPLHF.

The V call is TRBV18, the J call TRBJ1-5, with a weak D call TRBD1 (5 bases). CDR3 length equals 14 residues. The germline V and J ends were trimmed by 5 bases and 2 bases, with 10 bases remaining between them. Germline CDR1 reads KGHSH; CDR2 reads LQKENI. As DNA, the CDR3 is TGTGCCAGCTCAGAAGGGGTGGGCAATCAGCCCCAGCATTTT. Residues: CASSEGVGNQPQHF.

This clonotype showed up just a few times. J is TRBJ1-1 and V is TRBV10-2, with D perhaps matching TRBD1 (5 bases). CDR3 length: 14 amino acids. CDR1 and CDR2 (germline): WSHSY, SAAADI. The V and J ends lost 6 bases and 4 bases respectively, with 15 bases between them. CDR3 sequence (DNA): TGCGCCAGCAGCGCATCCTCAGGGTTCACTGAAGCTTTCTTT. Translating it yields CASSASSGFTEAFF.

This clonotype showed up just a few times. The gene calls are TRBV7-3 and TRBJ2-7; 11 bases fit TRBD1. Germline assignment: CDR1 SGHTA and CDR2 FQGTGA. The CDR3 is 16 residues long. V shed 5 bases and J 2 bases; nucleotides not matched to a gene: 8. The CDR3 DNA follows: TGTGCCAGCAGCAGGACGGGACAGGGGGGCACCTACGAGCAGTACTTC. This gives the protein CASSRTGQGGTYEQYF.

The chain has TRBV7-2 and TRBJ1-2; D possibly corresponds to TRBD1 (6 bases). Germline V gives CDR1 SGHTA, CDR2 FQGNSA. This CDR3 comprises 13 residues. Trimming took off 2 bases at V and 7 bases at J, with 11 bases between the two ends. The CDR3 DNA reads as TGTGCCAGCAGCTTATGGGGGCAGGGTGGCTACACCTTC. This translates into CASSLWGQGGYTF.

This chain joins TRBV5-1 and TRBJ1-1; perhaps TRBD1 as D (6 bases). Germline CDR1 reads SGHRS; CDR2 reads YFSETQ. The CDR3 has 17 residues. The V end was cut by 0 bases, the J end by 5 bases, with 20 bases between. The CDR3 here is CASSLEAVGGARTEAFF. DNA for the CDR3: TGCGCCAGCAGCTTGGAGGCGGTGGGGGGGGCGCGAACTGAAGCTTTCTTT.

This clonotype was detected only a few times. The chain employs TRBV2 and TRBJ1-4; D not certain. CDR3 length: 13 residues. Trimming stripped 5 bases from V and 5 bases from J, with 9 bases between. Looked up from germline, CDR1 is SNHLY and CDR2 is FYNNEI. CDR3 region: CASSRRENEKLFF. DNA for the CDR3: TGTGCCAGCAGTCGCCGGGAAAATGAAAAACTGTTTTTT.

This clonotype was seen repeatedly, ten times or more. V is TRBV5-1 and J is TRBJ1-6; 8 bases agree with TRBD1. V gave up 4 bases and J gave up 6 bases; unmatched junction bases: 9. Germline values: CDR1 SGHRS, CDR2 YFSETQ. The CDR3 has 16 amino acids. This CDR3 is CASSTGTGRGNSPLHF. The CDR3 region has the DNA TGCGCCAGCAGCACCGGGACAGGCCGTGGTAATTCACCCCTCCACTTT. Full variable domain (remainder filled in from reference TRBV5-1 and TRBJ1-6): KAGVTQTPRYLIKTRGQQVTLSCSPISGHRSVSWYQQTPGQGLQFLFEYFSETQRNKGNFPGRFSGRQFSNSRSEMNVSTLELGDSALYLCASSTGTGRGNSPLHFGNGTRLTVT.

This clonotype was counted at least ten times. The chain has TRBV9 and TRBJ1-5, with TRBD1 as a possible D gene (6 bases). There are 15 residues in the CDR3. V was clipped by 3 bases and J by 0 bases, with 10 bases between them. Germline V gene lookup returns CDR1 SGDLS and CDR2 YYNGEE. The chain's CDR3 is CASSEGQHSNQPQHF. DNA for the CDR3: TGTGCCAGCAGCGAAGGACAGCATAGCAATCAGCCCCAGCATTTT.

This chain links TRBV10-3 with TRBJ2-5; 10 nucleotides match TRBD2. The V and J ends lost 4 bases and 0 bases, in that order; junction bases with no gene match: 5. CDR1 ENHRY and CDR2 SYGVKD come from the germline V gene. This CDR3 has 16 residues. The CDR3 nucleotides are TGTGCCATCAGTGGGCTAGCGGGGGTCAACCAAGAGACCCAGTACTTC. Translated, it gives CAISGLAGVNQETQYF.

The chain joins TRBV20-1 to TRBJ1-3, with 11 nucleotides matching TRBD1. V lost 3 bases, J lost 2 bases, and 6 bases stayed unmatched. Germline loops: CDR1 DFQATT, CDR2 SNEGSKA (reference sequence). The CDR3 sequence is 16 residues long. This CDR3 reads CSASRDRGFAGNTIYF. In nucleotides, the CDR3 is TGCAGTGCTAGCCGGGACAGGGGGTTTGCTGGAAACACCATATATTTT.

There are a few counts of this clonotype. The J gene is TRBJ1-1, the V gene TRBV6-5; D is possibly TRBD1 (5 bases). CDR1 is MNHEY, CDR2 SVGAGI, per germline. This CDR3 has 14 amino acids. The ends were cut back, 4 bases at V and 2 bases at J, with 11 bases in the middle. DNA for the CDR3: TGTGCCAGCAGTTTCTTCACAGGAAACACTGAAGCTTTCTTT. It is translated as CASSFFTGNTEAFF.

This clonotype was counted many times. This chain joins TRBV9 and TRBJ2-5; 11 bases match TRBD2. The CDR3 runs 16 residues. Trimming removed 3 bases from V and 4 bases from J; junction bases left unmatched: 8. Per germline, CDR1 SGDLS and CDR2 YYNGEE. CDR3 sequence reads: CASSATTSGNGETQYF. CDR3 sequence (DNA): TGTGCCAGCAGCGCAACGACTAGCGGGAATGGAGAGACCCAGTACTTC. Variable domain in full (rest from reference TRBV9 and TRBJ2-5): DSGVTQTPKHLITATGQRVTLRCSPRSGDLSVYWYQQSLDQGLQFLIQYYNGEERAKGNILERFSAQQFPDLHSELNLSSLELGDSALYFCASSATTSGNGETQYFGPGTRLLVL.

In regard to this clonotype: This may stem from a read error, because a much larger clone lies one nucleotide away. The J gene is TRBJ2-7, the V gene TRBV29-1; 7 nucleotides agree with TRBD1. J was trimmed by 6 bases and V by 4 bases; bases with no gene match: 9. The germline V gene encodes CDR1 SQVTM and CDR2 ANQGSEA. The CDR3 length is 13 residues. The CDR3 DNA is TGCAGCGTTGGAGATCTGGCAGGGGGCGAGCAGTACTTC. Protein sequence: CSVGDLAGGEQYF.

The rearrangement links TRBV20-1 to TRBJ2-7; D may be TRBD1 (6 bases). Germline loops: CDR1 DFQATT, CDR2 SNEGSKA (reference sequence). The CDR3 is made up of 18 amino acids. The ends were cut back, 0 bases at V and 5 bases at J, with 26 bases in the middle. The CDR3 sequence: CSARDRVGRGLGANEQYF. CDR3 in DNA: TGCAGTGCTAGAGATCGGGTTGGGAGAGGGTTGGGGGCAAACGAGCAGTACTTC.

This chain joins TRBV10-3 and TRBJ2-7; 7 bases align to TRBD1. The trim removed 10 bases at V and 0 bases at J, leaving 12 bases unmatched. There are 15 residues in the CDR3. Germline assignment: CDR1 ENHRY and CDR2 SYGVKD. This CDR3 reads CASRPTGAVSYEQYF. CDR3 DNA: TGTGCCAGCAGACCAACAGGGGCCGTCTCCTACGAGCAGTACTTC.